Listed below are T cell receptor beta chains from one sample, sequenced in a study of blood T cell repertoires in COVID-19. Sequencing used immunoSEQ multiplex PCR; TCRdb keeps in-frame clones, though not all of them. There are around 230,000 clones in the sample; about 81% occur only once, and approximately 13% lies in the top ten. The sequencing sample was made of peripheral blood. These receptors were obtained from a woman in her sixties or seventies with active or convalescent COVID-19. Each CDR3 is given with its conserved first and last residue. Each record gives: clone size, J gene, V gene, D gene, CDR3 DNA, CDR3 protein. The D gene is left open where the match is weak. A clone size is listed for some rows: how often the clone was seen (once, few, many), or a class if it is expanded.

>NA|TRBJ2-2|TRBV19|NA
TGTGCCAGTAGGGACAGACGGACCTACACCGGGGAGCTGTTTTTT
CASRDRRTYTGELFF
>NA|TRBJ2-3|TRBV3-1/TRBV3-2|TRBD2
TGTGCCAGCAGCCCCCTCGCTAGCGGGGGCACAGATACGCAGTATTTT
CASSPLASGGTDTQYF
>NA|TRBJ1-2|TRBV27|NA
TGTGCCAGCAGCCCTCTCGTAAACTATGGCTACACCTTC
CASSPLVNYGYTF
>NA|TRBJ1-2|TRBV29-1|NA
TGCAGCGTACGACAGGACTCCTCCTATGGCTACACCTTC
CSVRQDSSYGYTF
>NA|TRBJ1-2|TRBV3-1/TRBV3-2|TRBD1
TGTGCCAGCAACGGACAGGGCAGAAGTAACTATGGCTACACCTTC
CASNGQGRSNYGYTF
>NA|TRBJ2-7|TRBV7-2|TRBD2
TGTGCCAGCAGCTCGCGCGGGACTAGCTTTCTCGAGCAGTACTTC
CASSSRGTSFLEQYF
>few|TRBJ2-1|TRBV24-1|NA
TGTGCCACCAGTGATTCTCGGGGGAGCTCCTACAATGAGCAGTTCTTC
CATSDSRGSSYNEQFF
>NA|TRBJ1-6|TRBV12-3/TRBV12-4|NA
TGTGCCAGCACCTTCACCGGGAATTCACCCCTCCACTTT
CASTFTGNSPLHF
>NA|TRBJ1-2|TRBV3-1/TRBV3-2|TRBD1
TGTGCCAGCACCTCTAAGCCGCAGGGGGCCTATGGCTACACCTTC
CASTSKPQGAYGYTF
>NA|TRBJ1-3|TRBV11-2|NA
TGTGCCAGCAGCTTATATGGGTCAGGTGGGGGAAACACCATATATTTT
CASSLYGSGGGNTIYF
>NA|TRBJ1-6|TRBV9|NA
TGTGCCAGCAGCGCAGCTGCAGGGGCCTCCTATAATTCACCCCTCCACTTT
CASSAAAGASYNSPLHF
>NA|TRBJ2-3|TRBV4-3|TRBD2
TGCGCCAGCAGCCAAGACCCTAGCGGGGGGGCAGATACGCAGTATTTT
CASSQDPSGGADTQYF
>NA|TRBJ2-2|TRBV9|NA
TGTGCCAGCAGCGTAGCAGCGAACACCGGGGAGCTGTTTTTT
CASSVAANTGELFF
>NA|TRBJ1-1|TRBV7-9|NA
TGTGCCAGCAGCCTCTCTCACATCGAAATAACTGAAGCTTTCTTT
CASSLSHIEITEAFF
>NA|TRBJ1-5|TRBV30|NA
TGTGCCTGGAGTGTACTCGACAGAAATCAGCCCCAGCATTTT
CAWSVLDRNQPQHF
>NA|TRBJ2-2|TRBV24-1|TRBD1
TGTGCCACCAGTGATCCCGGGACAGGGGGCACCGGGGAGCTGTTTTTT
CATSDPGTGGTGELFF
>few|TRBJ2-7|TRBV28|NA
TGTGCCAGCAGTTTGCCCGTCGCGGGGCCCTACGAGCAGTACTTC
CASSLPVAGPYEQYF
>NA|TRBJ1-2|TRBV28|NA
TGTGCCACCAGGTTAAGCCCCCGTGGCTACACCTTC
CATRLSPRGYTF
>NA|TRBJ2-3|TRBV10-3|TRBD1
TGTGCCATCTTGCGGGACAGGGGGAGCACAGATACGCAGTATTTT
CAILRDRGSTDTQYF
>NA|TRBJ1-2|TRBV14|NA
TGTGCCAGCAGCCAAGGTACGGTTGATGGCTACACCTTC
CASSQGTVDGYTF
>NA|TRBJ1-2|TRBV2|NA
TGTGCCAGCAGTGTTCAAGGGAGCTATGGCTACACCTTC
CASSVQGSYGYTF
>NA|TRBJ2-7|TRBV6-2/TRBV6-3|TRBD2
TGTGCCAGCAGCAGGACTAGCCGCGAGCAGTACTTC
CASSRTSREQYF
>NA|TRBJ2-1|TRBV11-3|NA
TGTGCCAGCAGCGTCAGGGGATCTGAGCAGTTCTTC
CASSVRGSEQFF
>NA|TRBJ2-3|TRBV6-4|NA
TGTGCCAGCAGTCCCTCCGAGAGCGGTAGCACAGATACGCAGTATTTT
CASSPSESGSTDTQYF
>NA|TRBJ2-4|TRBV6-2/TRBV6-3|TRBD1
TGTGCCAGCAGCGGACAGGGGTACATTCAGTACTTC
CASSGQGYIQYF
>NA|TRBJ2-1|TRBV3-1/TRBV3-2|TRBD2
TGTGCCAGCAACCCGGGAGGGGGGATCAATGAGCAGTTCTTC
CASNPGGGINEQFF
>NA|TRBJ1-6|TRBV5-4|NA
TGTGCCAGCAGCCCCGATGGGGGCAGGGTTGGTTCACCCCTCCACTTT
CASSPDGGRVGSPLHF
>NA|TRBJ1-2|TRBV12-2|NA
TGTGCTCCCCGGGGGACAGGGCACTATGGCTACACCTTC
CAPRGTGHYGYTF
>NA|TRBJ2-2|TRBV11-2|TRBD2
TGTGCCAGCAGCTTTCGGGAGCTAGCGGGGGGGCTGAACGGGGAGCTGTTTTTT
CASSFRELAGGLNGELFF
>NA|TRBJ2-3|TRBV29-1|NA
TGCAGCGTTGAAGGACAGGGCACAGATACGCAGTATTTT
CSVEGQGTDTQYF
>NA|TRBJ2-7|TRBV28|TRBD1
TGTACCTGCAGTTCTCTCCCCCGACAGGGATCATACTACGAGCAGTGCTTC
CTCSSLPRQGSYYEQCF
>NA|TRBJ2-7|TRBV9|TRBD1
TGTGCCAGCAGCCCACCGGACAGGTTCTACGAGCAGTACTTC
CASSPPDRFYEQYF
>NA|TRBJ1-4|TRBV7-9|NA
TGTGCCAGCAGCTTCGGGGAAAAACTGTTTTTT
CASSFGEKLFF
>NA|TRBJ1-1|TRBV30|NA
TGTGCCTCGGACGGGGAGGCAACATTCCCGAACACTGAAGCTTTCTTT
CASDGEATFPNTEAFF
>NA|TRBJ2-7|TRBV7-2|TRBD2
TGTGCCAGCAGCTTAGCGATAGCGGGGAAGGGGGAGCAGTACTTC
CASSLAIAGKGEQYF
>NA|TRBJ2-1|TRBV6-5|TRBD2
TGTGCCAGCAGTTACACTAGCGGGCGCTACAATGAGCAGTTCTTC
CASSYTSGRYNEQFF
>NA|TRBJ2-7|TRBV5-1|NA
TGCGCCAGCAGGGAAGGGGGACCGGCCTACGAGCAGTACTTC
CASREGGPAYEQYF
>NA|TRBJ1-2|TRBV5-1|NA
TGCGCCAGCAGCTTAGGGACACCAACCCGGCTTGGCTACACCTTC
CASSLGTPTRLGYTF
>NA|TRBJ2-3|TRBV5-1|TRBD2
TGCGCCAGCAGCCCCTCGACTAGCGGGGGGTCGGCAGATACGCAGTATTTT
CASSPSTSGGSADTQYF
>NA|TRBJ1-1|TRBV5-1|TRBD1
TGCGCCAGCAGCTTGACCCCGCACAGGGGCGACACTGAAGCTTTCTTT
CASSLTPHRGDTEAFF
>NA|TRBJ2-7|TRBV3-1/TRBV3-2|TRBD2
TGTGCCAGCAGCTTGAAGACTAGCCGGTACGAGCAGTACTTC
CASSLKTSRYEQYF
>NA|TRBJ1-2|TRBV10-3|TRBD1
TGTGCCATCAGCCCACAGGGGGCGCAAGGGAATGGCTACACCTTC
CAISPQGAQGNGYTF
>NA|TRBJ2-5|TRBV18|TRBD1
TGTGCCAGCTCACCAGACAGGGACATGGGTGAGACCCAGTACTTC
CASSPDRDMGETQYF
>NA|TRBJ1-5|TRBV2|NA
TGTGCCAGCAGTGAAGCTACGATCCGGGAGCCCCAGCATTTT
CASSEATIREPQHF
>NA|TRBJ2-4|TRBV9|NA
TGTGCCAGCAGCGCCCGGAGCGGAGCCATTCAGTACTTC
CASSARSGAIQYF